The sequence of this T cell receptor (beta chain) was determined in a study of blood T cell repertoires in COVID-19. Original methodology: Quantification of nucleated cells was approximated via reference gene primer amplification. The table came from immunoSEQ multiplex PCR; TCRdb's copy has only in-frame clones and leaves some out. V and J calls plus clone size are reproduced from that table; the DNA served to infer D and trimming. This sample has more than 85,000 clones, with more than 80% found just once. The germline V gene encodes CDR1 SGHKS and CDR2 YYEKEE (reference sequence). V was shortened by 0 bases and J by 0 bases, with 13 bases between the two germline ends. The CDR3 is 16 residues long.

The rearrangement joins TRBV5-5 to TRBJ2-7; D might be TRBD1 (5 bases). This receptor was obtained from a human donor in a cohort sampled during active COVID-19. Sequenced material: peripheral blood. CDR3 nucleotides: TGTGCCAGCAGCTTGGTTGGGGCAGACCCCTCCTACGAGCAGTACTTC. This gives the protein CASSLVGADPSYEQYF.